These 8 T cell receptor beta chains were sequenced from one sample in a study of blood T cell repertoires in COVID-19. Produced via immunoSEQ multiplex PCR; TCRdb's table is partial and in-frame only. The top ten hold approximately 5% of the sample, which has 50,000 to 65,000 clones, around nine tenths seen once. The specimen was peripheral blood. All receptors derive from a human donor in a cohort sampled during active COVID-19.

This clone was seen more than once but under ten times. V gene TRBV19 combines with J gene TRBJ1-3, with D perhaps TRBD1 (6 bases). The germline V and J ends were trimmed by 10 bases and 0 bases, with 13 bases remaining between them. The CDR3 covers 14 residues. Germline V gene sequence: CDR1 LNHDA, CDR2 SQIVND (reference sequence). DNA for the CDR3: TGTGCCACACGGGACAAGAGCTCTGGAAACACCATATATTTT. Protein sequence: CATRDKSSGNTIYF.

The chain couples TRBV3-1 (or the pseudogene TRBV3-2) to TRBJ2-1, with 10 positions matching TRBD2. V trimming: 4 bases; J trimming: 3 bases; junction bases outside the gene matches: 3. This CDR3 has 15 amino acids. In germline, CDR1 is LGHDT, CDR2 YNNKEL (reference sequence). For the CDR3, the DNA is TGTGCCAGCAGCCTTAGCGGGGGGAGCTACAATGAGCAGTTCTTC. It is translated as CASSLSGGSYNEQFF.

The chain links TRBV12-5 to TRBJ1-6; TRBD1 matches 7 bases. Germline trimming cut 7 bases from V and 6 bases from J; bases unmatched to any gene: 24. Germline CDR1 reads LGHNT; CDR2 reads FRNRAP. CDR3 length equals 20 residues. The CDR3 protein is CASASEPAVDRNPRNSPLHF. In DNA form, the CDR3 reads TGTGCTAGTGCGTCCGAACCAGCGGTGGACAGGAATCCACGTAATTCACCCCTCCACTTT.

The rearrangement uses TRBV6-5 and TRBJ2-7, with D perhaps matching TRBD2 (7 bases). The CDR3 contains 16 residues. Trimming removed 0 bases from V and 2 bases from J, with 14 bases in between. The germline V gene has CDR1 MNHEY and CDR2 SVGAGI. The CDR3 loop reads CASSYSRSGGPYEQYF. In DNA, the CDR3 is TGTGCCAGCAGTTACTCGAGGTCCGGGGGGCCCTACGAGCAGTACTTC.

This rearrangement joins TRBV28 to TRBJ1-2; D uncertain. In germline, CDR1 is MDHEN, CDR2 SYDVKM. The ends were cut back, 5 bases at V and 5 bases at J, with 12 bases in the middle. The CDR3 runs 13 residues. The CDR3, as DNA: TGTGCCAGCAGTCCCCCGCGATCGTATGGCTACACCTTC. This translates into CASSPPRSYGYTF.

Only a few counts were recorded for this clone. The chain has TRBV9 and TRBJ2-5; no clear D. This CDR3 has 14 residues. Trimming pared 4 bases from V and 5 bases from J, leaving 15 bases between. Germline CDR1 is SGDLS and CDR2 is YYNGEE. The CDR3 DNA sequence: TGTGCCAGCAGCCCAAGACCTAGTGGGGAGACCCAGTACTTC. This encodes CASSPRPSGETQYF.

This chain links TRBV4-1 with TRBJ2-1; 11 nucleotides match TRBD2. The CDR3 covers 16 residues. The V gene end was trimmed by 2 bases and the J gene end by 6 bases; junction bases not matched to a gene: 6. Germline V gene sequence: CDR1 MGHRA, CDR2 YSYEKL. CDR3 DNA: TGCGCCAGCAGCCAAAGTAGCGGGAGGGCCGGCAATGAGCAGTTCTTC. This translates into CASSQSSGRAGNEQFF.

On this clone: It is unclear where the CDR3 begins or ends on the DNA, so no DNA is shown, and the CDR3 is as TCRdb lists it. The CDR3 is CASKVGQGATRLYF. The rearrangement uses TRBV19 and TRBJ1-3; TRBD1 was called by the table and not checked on the DNA. The CDR3 adds up to 14 amino acids, both ends counted. The germline CDR1 and CDR2 sequences are LNHDA and SQIVND (reference sequence).